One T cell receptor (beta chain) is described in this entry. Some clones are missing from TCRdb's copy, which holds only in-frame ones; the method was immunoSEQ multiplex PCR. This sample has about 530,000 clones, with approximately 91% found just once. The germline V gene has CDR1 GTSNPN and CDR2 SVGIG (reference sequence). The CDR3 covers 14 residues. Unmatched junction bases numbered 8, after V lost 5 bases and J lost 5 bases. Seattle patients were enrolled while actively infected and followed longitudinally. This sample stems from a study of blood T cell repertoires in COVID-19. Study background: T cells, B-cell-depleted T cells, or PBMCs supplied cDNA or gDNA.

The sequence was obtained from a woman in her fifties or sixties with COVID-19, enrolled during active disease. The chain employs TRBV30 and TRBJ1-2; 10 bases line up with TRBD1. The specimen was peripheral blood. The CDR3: CAWSRDRGAYGYTF. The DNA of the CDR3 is TGTGCCTGGTCTCGGGACAGGGGAGCATATGGCTACACCTTC. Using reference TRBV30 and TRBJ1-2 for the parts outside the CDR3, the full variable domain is SQTIHQWPATLVQPVGSPLSLECTVEGTSNPNLYWYRQAAGRGLQLLFYSVGIGQISSEVPQNLSASRPQDRQFILSSKKLLLSDSGFYLCAWSRDRGAYGYTFGSGTRLTVV.